This is a list of T cell receptor beta chains from one sample in a study of T cells in Graves' hyperthyroidism and ophthalmopathy. TCRdb called the multiplex PCR reads again in MiXCR, with one record for every CDR3 protein. The sample records a few hundred thousand distinct CDR3 sequences, about a sixth being singletons. The specimen was blood. The receptor set was obtained from a woman aged 40 to 50 with Graves' ophthalmopathy. CDR3s include the opening cysteine and the closing phenylalanine or tryptophan. Each record gives: V gene, J gene, clone size, D gene, CDR3 protein, CDR3 DNA. A D gene is named only where the DNA matches it firmly. The size entry is marked missing in some rows and otherwise reads once, few, many or a size class.

v_call: TRBV13; j_call: TRBJ2-1; clone_size: many; d_call: .; cdr3_aa: CASSLPGPYNEQFF; cdr3_nt: TGTGCCAGCAGCTTACCGGGGCCCTACAATGAGCAGTTCTTC
v_call: TRBV6-1; j_call: TRBJ1-3; clone_size: .; d_call: .; cdr3_aa: CASWPQKGGASGNTIYF; cdr3_nt: TGTGCCAGCTGGCCCCAGAAGGGTGGGGCCTCTGGAAACACCATATATTTT
v_call: TRBV3-1; j_call: TRBJ1-1; clone_size: many; d_call: .; cdr3_aa: CASSHLSRARGAEAFF; cdr3_nt: TGTGCCAGCAGCCACTTAAGTCGGGCGCGCGGGGCTGAAGCTTTCTTT
v_call: TRBV19; j_call: TRBJ2-5; clone_size: many; d_call: TRBD1; cdr3_aa: CASSLQGMVETQYF; cdr3_nt: TGTGCCAGTAGTCTACAGGGGATGGTGGAGACCCAGTACTTC
v_call: TRBV2; j_call: TRBJ2-4; clone_size: many; d_call: .; cdr3_aa: CASTHTKNIQYF; cdr3_nt: TGTGCCAGTACGCATACCAAAAACATTCAGTACTTC
v_call: TRBV20-1; j_call: TRBJ2-4; clone_size: many; d_call: .; cdr3_aa: CSARLPSTPGAKNIQYF; cdr3_nt: TGCAGTGCTAGACTACCTTCCACCCCAGGGGCCAAAAACATTCAGTACTTC
v_call: TRBV11-1; j_call: TRBJ2-7; clone_size: few; d_call: TRBD1; cdr3_aa: CASSFTGTGGYEQYF; cdr3_nt: TGTGCCAGCAGCTTTACCGGGACAGGGGGCTACGAGCAGTACTTC
v_call: TRBV7-9; j_call: TRBJ2-3; clone_size: .; d_call: TRBD1; cdr3_aa: CASSPPGTGSQYF; cdr3_nt: TGTGCCAGCAGCCCCCCCGGGACAGGATCACAGTATTTT
v_call: TRBV20-1; j_call: TRBJ2-1; clone_size: many; d_call: .; cdr3_aa: CSAIGWNNEQFF; cdr3_nt: TGCAGTGCCATCGGGTGGAACAATGAGCAGTTCTTC
v_call: TRBV28; j_call: TRBJ2-3; clone_size: many; d_call: .; cdr3_aa: CASKGAGADTQYF; cdr3_nt: TGTGCCAGCAAGGGAGCCGGTGCAGATACGCAGTATTTT
v_call: TRBV28; j_call: TRBJ2-5; clone_size: .; d_call: TRBD2; cdr3_aa: CASSSGTSGRFWETQYF; cdr3_nt: TGTGCCAGCAGTAGCGGGACTAGCGGGAGGTTCTGGGAGACCCAGTACTTC
v_call: TRBV2; j_call: TRBJ2-2; clone_size: .; d_call: TRBD2; cdr3_aa: CASKEPPSGGQGRELFF; cdr3_nt: TGTGCCAGCAAAGAACCCCCGTCGGGGGGGCAGGGCCGGGAGCTGTTTTTT
v_call: TRBV7-9; j_call: TRBJ1-2; clone_size: many; d_call: TRBD1; cdr3_aa: CASSRGQDYYGYTF; cdr3_nt: TGTGCCAGCAGCCGCGGACAGGACTACTATGGCTACACCTTC
v_call: TRBV29-1; j_call: TRBJ2-3; clone_size: few; d_call: TRBD2; cdr3_aa: CSVPGLAGEDTQYF; cdr3_nt: TGCAGCGTGCCCGGACTAGCGGGAGAAGATACGCAGTATTTT
v_call: TRBV7-6; j_call: TRBJ2-1; clone_size: .; d_call: .; cdr3_aa: CASSHRAKYNEQFF; cdr3_nt: TGTGCCAGCTCTCACAGGGCCAAGTACAATGAGCAGTTCTTC
v_call: TRBV18; j_call: TRBJ2-2; clone_size: .; d_call: .; cdr3_aa: CASSPTGQARAGELFF; cdr3_nt: TGTGCCAGCTCACCAACGGGGCAGGCGCGGGCCGGGGAGCTGTTTTTT
v_call: TRBV6-1; j_call: TRBJ1-2; clone_size: .; d_call: TRBD1; cdr3_aa: CASSFRTGGMGGYTF; cdr3_nt: TGTGCCAGCAGCTTCCGGACAGGGGGCATGGGAGGCTACACCTTC
v_call: TRBV2; j_call: TRBJ2-3; clone_size: many; d_call: TRBD2; cdr3_aa: CASSPPSGRQYF; cdr3_nt: TGTGCCAGCAGCCCCCCTAGCGGGAGGCAGTATTTT
v_call: TRBV5-1; j_call: TRBJ2-3; clone_size: .; d_call: TRBD2; cdr3_aa: CASSLWGTESSGRAGSDTQYF; cdr3_nt: TGCGCCAGCAGCCTCTGGGGGACGGAATCTAGCGGGAGGGCCGGGTCAGATACGCAGTATTTT
v_call: TRBV29-1; j_call: TRBJ2-1; clone_size: .; d_call: TRBD2; cdr3_aa: CSGRLAHKYNEQFF; cdr3_nt: TGCAGCGGGAGACTAGCCCATAAATACAATGAGCAGTTCTTC
v_call: TRBV7-3; j_call: TRBJ1-1; clone_size: few; d_call: .; cdr3_aa: CASSGDVGTEAFF; cdr3_nt: TGTGCCAGCAGCGGGGACGTAGGCACTGAAGCTTTCTTT
v_call: TRBV2; j_call: TRBJ2-7; clone_size: many; d_call: .; cdr3_aa: CASTDEGYEQYF; cdr3_nt: TGTGCCAGCACCGACGAGGGTTACGAGCAGTACTTC
v_call: TRBV20-1; j_call: TRBJ2-7; clone_size: .; d_call: .; cdr3_aa: CSAPAGYEQYF; cdr3_nt: TGCAGTGCTCCAGCAGGGTACGAGCAGTACTTC
v_call: TRBV15; j_call: TRBJ1-5; clone_size: .; d_call: .; cdr3_aa: CATSRDRWGNQPQHF; cdr3_nt: TGTGCCACCAGCAGAGACAGGTGGGGAAATCAGCCCCAGCATTTT
v_call: TRBV20-1; j_call: TRBJ2-1; clone_size: .; d_call: .; cdr3_aa: CSARVRGGDEQFF; cdr3_nt: TGCAGTGCTAGAGTTCGCGGAGGGGATGAGCAGTTCTTC
v_call: TRBV20-1; j_call: TRBJ2-5; clone_size: medium-sized; d_call: TRBD2; cdr3_aa: CSARGGGAQETQYF; cdr3_nt: TGCAGCGCTAGAGGCGGGGGGGCCCAAGAGACCCAGTACTTC
v_call: TRBV29-1; j_call: TRBJ1-1; clone_size: .; d_call: .; cdr3_aa: CSVGGAPIEAFF; cdr3_nt: TGCAGCGTAGGGGGGGCCCCTATTGAAGCTTTCTTT
v_call: TRBV12-3/TRBV12-4; j_call: TRBJ2-7; clone_size: many; d_call: .; cdr3_aa: CASSLWGDQGRNYEQYF; cdr3_nt: TGTGCCAGCAGTTTATGGGGGGACCAGGGGCGAAACTACGAGCAGTACTTC
v_call: TRBV28; j_call: TRBJ1-6; clone_size: many; d_call: .; cdr3_aa: CASSSGVSPLHF; cdr3_nt: TGTGCCAGCAGTTCAGGGGTGTCACCCCTCCACTTT